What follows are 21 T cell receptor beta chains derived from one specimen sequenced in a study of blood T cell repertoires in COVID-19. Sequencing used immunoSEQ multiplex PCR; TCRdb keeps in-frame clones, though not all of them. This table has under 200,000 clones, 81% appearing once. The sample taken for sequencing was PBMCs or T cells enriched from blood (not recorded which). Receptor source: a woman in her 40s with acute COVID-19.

CDR3 protein: CASSPPRVTNTGELFF. CDR3 coding DNA: TGTGCCAGCAGCCCCCCCAGGGTTACGAACACCGGGGAGCTGTTTTTT. V usage is TRBV3-1 (or the pseudogene TRBV3-2) and J usage is TRBJ2-2; tentative D call: TRBD1 (5 bases). The CDR3 totals 16 residues. Germline-derived CDR1 and CDR2 are LGHDT and YNNKEL (reference sequence). Trimming removed 4 bases at V and 0 bases at J, with 12 bases between.

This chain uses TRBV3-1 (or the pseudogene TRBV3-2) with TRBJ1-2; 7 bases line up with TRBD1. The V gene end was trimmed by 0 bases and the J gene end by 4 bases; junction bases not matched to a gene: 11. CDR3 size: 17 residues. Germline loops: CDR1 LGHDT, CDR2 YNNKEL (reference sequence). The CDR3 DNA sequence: TGTGCCAGCAGCCAAGATCGGGGGACAGCGTTGGGCTATGGCTACACCTTC. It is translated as CASSQDRGTALGYGYTF.

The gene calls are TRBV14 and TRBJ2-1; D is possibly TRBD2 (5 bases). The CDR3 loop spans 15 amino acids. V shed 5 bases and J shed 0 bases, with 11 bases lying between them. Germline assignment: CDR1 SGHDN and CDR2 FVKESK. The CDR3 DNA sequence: TGTGCCAGCAGCGATGGGGAGACCTCCTACAATGAGCAGTTCTTC. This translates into CASSDGETSYNEQFF.

DNA of the CDR3: TGTGCCACCAAGACAGGGGTCTCATACAATGAGCAGTTCTTC. Translating gives CATKTGVSYNEQFF. V usage is TRBV11-2 and J usage is TRBJ2-1; TRBD1 matches at 8 bases. CDR3 size: 14 residues. Germline CDR1 and CDR2: SGHAT and FQNNGV. V lost 10 bases and J lost 4; bases outside the gene matches: 9.

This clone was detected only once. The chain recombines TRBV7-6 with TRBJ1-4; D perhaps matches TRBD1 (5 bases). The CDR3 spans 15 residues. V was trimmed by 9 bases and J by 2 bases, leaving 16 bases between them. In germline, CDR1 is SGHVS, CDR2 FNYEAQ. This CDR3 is CARRTRHPTNEKLFF. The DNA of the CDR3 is TGTGCCAGGAGGACAAGACACCCTACTAATGAAAAACTGTTTTTT.

The CDR3 is CASGSGGGPDNEKLFF. The CDR3 nucleotides read TGTGCCAGCGGATCTGGGGGGGGCCCTGATAATGAAAAACTGTTTTTT. This chain links TRBV28 with TRBJ1-4, with D possibly matching TRBD1 (6 bases). Trimming removed 8 bases from V and 4 bases from J, with 20 bases in between. This CDR3 comprises 16 residues. Germline CDR1 and CDR2: MDHEN and SYDVKM.

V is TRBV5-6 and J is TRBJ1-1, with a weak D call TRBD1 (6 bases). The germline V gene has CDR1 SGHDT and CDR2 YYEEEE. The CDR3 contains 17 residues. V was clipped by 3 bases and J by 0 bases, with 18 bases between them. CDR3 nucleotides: TGTGCCAGCAGCTCCCTCTTACAGGGTTCGATGAACACTGAAGCTTTCTTT. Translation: CASSSLLQGSMNTEAFF.

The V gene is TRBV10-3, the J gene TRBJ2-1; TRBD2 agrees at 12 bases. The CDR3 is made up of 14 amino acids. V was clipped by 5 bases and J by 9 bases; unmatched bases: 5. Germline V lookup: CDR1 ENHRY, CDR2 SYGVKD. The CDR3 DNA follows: TGTGCCATCAGTCGACTAGCGGGAGTTAGTGAGCAGTTCTTC. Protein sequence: CAISRLAGVSEQFF.

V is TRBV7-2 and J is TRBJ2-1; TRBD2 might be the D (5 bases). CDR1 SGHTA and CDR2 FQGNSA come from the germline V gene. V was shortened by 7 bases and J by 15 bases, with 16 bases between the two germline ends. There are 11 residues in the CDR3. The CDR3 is CASTTRGSPFF. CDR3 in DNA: TGTGCCAGCACCACCCGAGGGAGCCCGTTCTTC.

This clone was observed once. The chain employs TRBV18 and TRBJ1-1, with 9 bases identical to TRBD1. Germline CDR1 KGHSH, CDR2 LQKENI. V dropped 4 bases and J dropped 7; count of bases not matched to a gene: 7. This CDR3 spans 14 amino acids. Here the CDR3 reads CASSQTGTGLEAFF. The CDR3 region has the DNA TGTGCCAGCTCACAAACCGGGACAGGGCTTGAAGCTTTCTTT.

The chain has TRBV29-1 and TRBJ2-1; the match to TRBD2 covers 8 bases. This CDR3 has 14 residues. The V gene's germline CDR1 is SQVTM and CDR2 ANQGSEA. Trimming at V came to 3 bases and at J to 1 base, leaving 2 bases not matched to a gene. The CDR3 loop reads CSVDREGSYNEQFF. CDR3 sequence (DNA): TGCAGCGTTGACCGGGAGGGGTCCTACAATGAGCAGTTCTTC.

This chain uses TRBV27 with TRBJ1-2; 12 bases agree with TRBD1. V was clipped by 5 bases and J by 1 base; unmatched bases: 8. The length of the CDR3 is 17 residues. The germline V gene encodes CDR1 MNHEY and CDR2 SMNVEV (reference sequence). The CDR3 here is CASSRSGTGGYNYGYTF. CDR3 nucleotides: TGTGCCAGCAGTAGATCCGGGACAGGGGGCTATAACTATGGCTACACCTTC.

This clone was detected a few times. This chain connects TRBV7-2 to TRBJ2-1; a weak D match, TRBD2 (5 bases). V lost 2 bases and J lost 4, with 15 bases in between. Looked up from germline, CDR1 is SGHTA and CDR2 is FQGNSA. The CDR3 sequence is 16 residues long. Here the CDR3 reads CASSLLWLARYNEQFF. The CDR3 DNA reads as TGTGCCAGCAGCTTACTCTGGCTAGCCCGGTACAATGAGCAGTTCTTC.

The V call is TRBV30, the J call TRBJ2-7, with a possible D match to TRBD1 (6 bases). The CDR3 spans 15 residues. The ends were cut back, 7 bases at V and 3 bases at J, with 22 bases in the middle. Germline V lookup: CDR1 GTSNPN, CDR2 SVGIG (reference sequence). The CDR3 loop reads CAFSLRTVHSYEQYF. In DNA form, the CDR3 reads TGTGCCTTTTCCCTCCGGACAGTCCATAGCTACGAGCAGTACTTC.

Written as DNA, the CDR3 is TGTGCCAGCAGCGTAGAGATACAGGGGAATTCACCCCTCCACTTT. It translates to CASSVEIQGNSPLHF. The chain recombines TRBV9 with TRBJ1-6, with 7 bases lining up with TRBD1. CDR3 length: 15 residues. Germline V gene lookup returns CDR1 SGDLS and CDR2 YYNGEE. V dropped 0 bases and J dropped 7; count of bases not matched to a gene: 4.

The CDR3 loop is CASSVASGRGMDEQFF. CDR3 nucleotides: TGTGCCAGCAGCGTGGCTAGCGGGAGGGGAATGGATGAGCAGTTCTTC. The J gene is TRBJ2-1, the V gene TRBV9, with 12 bases lining up with TRBD2. Unmatched junction bases numbered 8, after V lost 2 bases and J lost 8 bases. Germline CDR1 is SGDLS and CDR2 is YYNGEE. The CDR3 has 16 amino acids.

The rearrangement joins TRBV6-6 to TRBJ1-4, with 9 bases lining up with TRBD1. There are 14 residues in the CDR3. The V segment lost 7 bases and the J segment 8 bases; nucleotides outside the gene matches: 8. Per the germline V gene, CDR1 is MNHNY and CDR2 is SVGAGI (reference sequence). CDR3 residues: CASTPRQGDEKLFF. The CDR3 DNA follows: TGTGCCAGCACCCCTCGACAGGGGGACGAAAAACTGTTTTTT.

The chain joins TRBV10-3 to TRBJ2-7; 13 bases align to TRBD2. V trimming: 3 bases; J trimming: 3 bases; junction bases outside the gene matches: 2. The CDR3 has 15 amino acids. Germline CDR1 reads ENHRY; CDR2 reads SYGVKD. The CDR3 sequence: CAISEGTSGNYEQYV. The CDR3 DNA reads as TGTGCCATCAGTGAAGGGACTAGCGGGAACTACGAGCAGTACGTC.

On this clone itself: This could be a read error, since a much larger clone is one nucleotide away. In DNA, the CDR3 is TGTGCCAGCAGCCGGACAGGGAACTATGGCTACACCTTC. Translated: CASSRTGNYGYTF. V usage is TRBV27 and J usage is TRBJ1-2, with 8 bases that match TRBD1. The CDR3 contains 13 residues. Germline loops: CDR1 MNHEY, CDR2 SMNVEV (reference sequence). The V and J ends lost 6 bases and 2 bases, in that order; junction bases with no gene match: 2.

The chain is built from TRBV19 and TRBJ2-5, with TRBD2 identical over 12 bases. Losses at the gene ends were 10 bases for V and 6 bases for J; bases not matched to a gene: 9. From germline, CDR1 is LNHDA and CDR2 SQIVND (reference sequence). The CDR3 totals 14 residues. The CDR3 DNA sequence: TGTGCCACCTCTAGCGGGAGGGCCGGGAAGACCCAGTACTTC. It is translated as CATSSGRAGKTQYF. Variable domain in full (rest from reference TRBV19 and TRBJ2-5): DGGITQSPKYLFRKEGQNVTLSCEQNLNHDAMYWYRQDPGQGLRLIYYSQIVNDFQKGDIAEGYSVSREKKESFPLTVTSAQKNPTAFYLCATSSGRAGKTQYFGPGTRLLVL.

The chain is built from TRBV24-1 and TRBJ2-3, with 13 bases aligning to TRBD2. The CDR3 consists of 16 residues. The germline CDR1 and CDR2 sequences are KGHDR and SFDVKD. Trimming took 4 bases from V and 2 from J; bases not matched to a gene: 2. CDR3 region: CATSEGLAGVTDTQYF. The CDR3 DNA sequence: TGTGCCACCAGTGAAGGACTAGCGGGAGTCACAGATACGCAGTATTTT.